A selection of T cell receptor beta chains follows, all from one sample in a study of blood T cell repertoires in COVID-19. Here immunoSEQ multiplex PCR was the method, and the copy in TCRdb shows in-frame clones only, minus some. The sample lists approximately 170,000 clones; approximately 91% were seen once. The sequenced sample consisted of peripheral blood. The receptor set was obtained from a man younger than 35 with COVID-19, enrolled during active disease. Both conserved end residues are part of each CDR3. Each record gives: CDR3 length, J gene, V gene, D gene, clone size, CDR3 protein, CDR3 DNA. The D gene is left open where the match is weak. Clone size is stated in some rows and not others, as once, few, many or a class when expanded.

>15|TRBJ1-5|TRBV11-2|NA|NA
CASSFPGQGPQPQHF
TGTGCCAGCAGCTTCCCCGGTCAGGGGCCCCAGCCCCAGCATTTT
>13|TRBJ1-2|TRBV7-2|NA|few
CASSFTQGHGYTF
TGTGCCAGCAGCTTCACACAGGGTCATGGCTACACCTTC
>18|TRBJ2-3|TRBV2|TRBD1|once
CASRVKLAGGPNTDTQYF
TGTGCCAGCAGAGTCAAGCTGGCAGGGGGCCCTAACACAGATACGCAGTATTTT
>13|TRBJ2-7|TRBV19|TRBD1|NA
CASSRDRDDGQYF
TGTGCCAGTTCCCGGGACAGGGATGATGGGCAGTACTTC
>15|TRBJ2-3|TRBV7-9|TRBD2|NA
CASSLRGLATDTQYF
TGTGCCAGCAGCTTAAGGGGACTAGCTACAGATACGCAGTATTTT
>15|TRBJ2-3|TRBV27|NA|NA
CASSLRLSYTDTQYF
TGTGCCAGCAGTTTAAGACTTTCTTACACAGATACGCAGTATTTT
>18|TRBJ1-6|TRBV9|NA|NA
CASSAPRGVSTYNSPLHF
TGTGCCAGCAGCGCACCCCGGGGGGTATCGACCTATAATTCACCCCTCCACTTT
>14|TRBJ2-7|TRBV11-2|TRBD1|few
CASSGTGTPHEQYF
TGTGCCAGCAGCGGGACAGGGACTCCCCACGAGCAGTACTTC
>15|TRBJ2-7|TRBV11-2|NA|NA
CASSFRALPASEQYF
TGTGCCAGCAGCTTCAGGGCTCTACCGGCCTCCGAGCAGTACTTC
>14|TRBJ1-1|TRBV28|TRBD1|NA
CASSPRGARTEAFF
TGTGCCAGCAGTCCCAGGGGGGCGCGCACTGAAGCTTTCTTT
>19|TRBJ1-2|TRBV7-9|NA|few
CASSLVAGAAVSLSYGYTF
TGTGCCAGCAGCTTAGTGGCTGGGGCCGCCGTCTCGCTATCCTATGGCTACACCTTC
>13|TRBJ2-7|TRBV5-6|NA|once
CASSLGLRYEQYF
TGTGCCAGCAGCTTGGGGCTTCGATACGAGCAGTACTTC
>16|TRBJ2-7|TRBV28|TRBD2|NA
CASSSIGSGRPYEQYF
TGTGCCAGCAGTTCCATCGGTAGCGGGAGACCGTACGAGCAGTACTTC
>12|TRBJ1-2|TRBV7-9|TRBD1|NA
CASGGTGVGYTF
TGTGCCAGCGGCGGGACAGGGGTAGGCTACACCTTC
>11|TRBJ2-7|TRBV2|NA|NA
CASSGHYEQYF
TGTGCCAGCAGTGGGCACTACGAGCAGTACTTC
>15|TRBJ2-1|TRBV28|TRBD2|NA
CASSLWREGEDEQFF
TGTGCCAGCAGTTTATGGCGGGAGGGAGAGGATGAGCAGTTCTTC
>15|TRBJ1-2|TRBV6-1|NA|NA
CASSEVNVMSYGYTF
TGTGCCAGCAGTGAAGTAAATGTAATGAGCTATGGCTACACCTTC
>16|TRBJ2-1|TRBV10-3|NA|NA
CAISESLLARSNEQFF
TGTGCCATCAGTGAGTCTCTTCTAGCGCGGTCCAATGAGCAGTTCTTC
>14|TRBJ2-3|TRBV13|TRBD1|once
CASSSGQDTDTQYF
TGTGCCAGCAGCTCGGGACAGGACACAGATACGCAGTATTTT
>14|TRBJ2-7|TRBV4-3|NA|few
CASSQGLPHYEQYF
TGCGCCAGCAGCCAAGGACTACCCCACTACGAGCAGTACTTC
>14|TRBJ2-5|TRBV7-2|TRBD1|NA
CASTQPGQQETQYF
TGTGCCAGCACGCAGCCGGGACAGCAAGAGACCCAGTACTTC
>14|TRBJ2-3|TRBV24-1|NA|few
CATVSGRGPDTQYF
TGTGCCACCGTTAGCGGGCGGGGGCCAGATACGCAGTATTTT
>15|TRBJ2-7|TRBV6-2/TRBV6-3|NA|few
CASSYSPLPSYEQYF
TGTGCCAGCAGTTACTCCCCTCTTCCTTCCTACGAGCAGTACTTC
>13|TRBJ2-7|TRBV6-5|NA|NA
CASSPYGPHEQYF
TGTGCCAGCAGTCCCTACGGTCCCCACGAGCAGTACTTC
>13|TRBJ2-1|TRBV2|TRBD2|NA
CASRAGAENEQFF
TGTGCCAGCCGCGCGGGAGCGGAGAATGAGCAGTTCTTC
>15|TRBJ2-7|TRBV5-3|TRBD1|NA
CARSGRQGDSYEQYF
TGTGCCAGAAGCGGCCGACAGGGGGACTCCTACGAGCAGTACTTC
>15|TRBJ2-7|TRBV5-4|TRBD1|NA
CASSLEGDRGYEQYF
TGTGCCAGCAGCTTGGAGGGGGACAGGGGCTACGAGCAGTACTTC
>14|TRBJ2-2|TRBV11-2|NA|NA
CASSSWGDTGELFF
TGTGCCAGCAGCTCTTGGGGGGACACCGGGGAGCTGTTTTTT
>17|TRBJ2-2|TRBV20-1|TRBD2|NA
CSASGAGGRVNTGELFF
TGCAGTGCTAGTGGGGCTGGCGGGAGGGTGAACACCGGGGAGCTGTTTTTT
>12|TRBJ1-5|TRBV6-5|NA|NA
CAGRGHNQPQHF
TGTGCCGGGCGGGGCCACAATCAGCCCCAGCATTTT
>13|TRBJ2-7|TRBV28|NA|NA
CASRVQSSYEQYF
TGTGCCAGCAGGGTACAGAGCTCCTACGAGCAGTACTTC
>16|TRBJ1-3|TRBV12-5|TRBD1|NA
CASGYPSTGSGNTIYF
TGTGCTAGTGGTTATCCTTCGACAGGGAGTGGAAACACCATATATTTT
>13|TRBJ2-7|TRBV28|NA|NA
CASRPTGGDEQYF
TGTGCCAGCAGGCCAACCGGCGGGGACGAGCAGTACTTC